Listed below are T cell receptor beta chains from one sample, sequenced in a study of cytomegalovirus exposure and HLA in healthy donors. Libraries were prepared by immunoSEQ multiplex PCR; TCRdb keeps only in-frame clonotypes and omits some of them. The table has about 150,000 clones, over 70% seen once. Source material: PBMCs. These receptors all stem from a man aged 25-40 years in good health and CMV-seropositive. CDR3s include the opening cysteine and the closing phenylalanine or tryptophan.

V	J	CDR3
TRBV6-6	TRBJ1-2	CASSPPPGTGTGYTF
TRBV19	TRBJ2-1	CASKGTSGTAAYNEQFF
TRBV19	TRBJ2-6	CATDRQGRGSGANVLTF
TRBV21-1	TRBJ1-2	CASSNRRGYTF
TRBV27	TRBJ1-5	CASSFIKTADPNQPQHF
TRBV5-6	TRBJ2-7	CASSFGTDYEQYF
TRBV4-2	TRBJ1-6	CASSQDLMRPLHF
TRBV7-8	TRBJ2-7	CASSLEISGDYEQYF
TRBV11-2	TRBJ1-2	CASSPIQEPYGYTF
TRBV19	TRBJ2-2	CASRQVNTGELFF
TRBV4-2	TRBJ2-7	CASSQDQTGWAYEQYF
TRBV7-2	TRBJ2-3	CASSLVAGDGDTQYF
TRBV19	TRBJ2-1	CASSIGPLEHNEQFF
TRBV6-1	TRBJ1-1	CASSEETGATEAFF